The TCR beta chain under discussion was sequenced for a study of identifying expanded T cells in peripheral blood. Profiled with immunoSEQ multiplex PCR; TCRdb holds only in-frame clones, not every one. The sample lists 80,000 to 90,000 clones, around 89% occurring once. V shed 5 bases and J shed 4 bases, with 20 bases lying between them. Germline values: CDR1 SEHNR, CDR2 FQNEAQ (reference sequence). This CDR3 spans 16 amino acids. This sequence was found in a person aged 18-69 years in good health. The chain carries TRBV7-9 and TRBJ1-2, with no clear D. Sequencing used blood. As DNA, the CDR3 is TGTGCCAGCAGCACGTGGTCGATGGGGATGTCCTATGGCTACACCTTC. This codes for CASSTWSMGMSYGYTF.